The following is a T cell receptor beta chain sequence with its context. Its antigen remains unidentified. The input lacks base qualities; no much larger clone sits a single base away. This sample stems from a study of blood T cells in healthy people across ages (dated by TCRdb to between 2015 and 2016). Concerning the study at large: In model experiments, template switching captured roughly one uniquely barcoded TCR beta cDNA molecule for every two T cells. To track age-related changes in TCR beta repertoire diversity, the study relied on deep sequencing normalized with unique cDNA molecular identifiers. The donors were split into four age groups: young (average around 15 years), middle-aged (39), aged (roughly 68) and long-lived (approximately 80). To avoid experimental bias, donors of different ages were randomly spread across the sequencing lanes. The study analyzed two additional independent replicas of 1 million unique cDNA reads from the same blood draw for two donors, one aged 18 to 29 and one aged 80 or older.

The method behind the library was 5' RACE. This sample was sequenced with an Illumina HiSeq 2500. A second PCR of about 7 to 12 cycles was run with a J-beta primer mix and a sample-barcoded 5' primer. Each TCR beta cDNA molecule received a unique molecular identifier from a template-switch 5' adaptor carrying 12 random nucleotides. Each sample yielded at least 2.5 million CDR3-containing paired-end reads. First-strand cDNA was synthesized from all RNA with the Mint cDNA synthesis kit, primed by a TRBC-specific oligonucleotide. All cDNA was treated with uracil-DNA glycosylase and then went through a first 18-cycle PCR with the universal primers M1SS and BC2_uni_R. The paper's processing steps were these. Normalization of each sample was performed by random selection of 1 million high-quality reads, each carrying a distinct molecular identifier. Reads sharing molecular identifiers were discarded rather than binned into consensus sequences. CDR3 identification, clonotype clustering and error correction used MiTCR with a Q25 quality threshold and the strictest error-elimination algorithm. A nonparametric unseen species model using Euler transformation provided a lower-bound estimate of total TCR beta diversity. The raw public reads went through TCRdb reprocessing: fastp at Q25, MiXCR clone calling, in-frame beta chains kept. Identical CDR3 protein sequences are pooled into one entry, listed with their most common genes and DNA. The V and J calls here are based on TCRdb, not the publication. In this sample the table shows fewer than 800,000 distinct CDR3 sequences, 45% to 50% of which occur a single time. The ten top clones hold roughly a third of the sample.

What the research found in general, with its limitations: Because donor CMV infection status was unknown, age-related changes in expanded clonotypes were potentially confounded. Conclusive comparison of naive and antigen-experienced compartments was prevented by the profiling of bulk unsorted PBMCs. Compared with the aged group, more naive CD4+ T cells, fewer expanded clones and increased TCR diversity were shown by the long-lived group, suggesting age selection. Estimates of total diversity based on one million sequenced T cells were regarded as lower bounds and as underestimates. A strong correlation was found between observed TCR beta diversity and the percentage of naive T cells measured by flow cytometry. Observed TCR beta diversity per million T cells fell roughly linearly with age, and a significant reduction was already apparent by age roughly 40.

The approximately 39 donors, aged roughly 6 to 100 years, were systemically healthy Caucasian individuals from Russia. Each donor gave approximately 10 milliliters of peripheral blood, collected into EDTA-treated Vacutainer tubes. Ficoll-Paque density-gradient centrifugation was used to isolate PBMCs, with at least 6 million per sample. Trizol reagent was used to extract total RNA from PBMCs, with at least 6 micrograms per sample. The percentages of naive CD45RAhigh/CD27high T cells were determined by flow cytometry on a PBMC aliquot from every donor. Source material: blood. This receptor was taken from a woman aged 60-75 years in good health.

Here is the DNA: TGCGCCGGGACATCAGATACGCAGTATTTT. The resulting protein is CAGTSDTQYF. The chain couples TRBV10-2 to TRBJ2-3; D gene: possibly TRBD1, on 6 matching bases. V is cut by 11 bases and J by 4 bases, and the space between the germline ends is 7 bases. Measured from the cysteine to the phenylalanine, the CDR3 is 10 residues long. The entry retains the CDR3 DNA only, 30 bases that are in frame from base 1. For CDR1 and CDR2, the germline V gene lists WSHSY and SAAADI.